This T cell receptor (beta chain) was found in a study of blood T cell repertoires in COVID-19. As for the study in general: Spain, Italy and the United States supplied samples that represented acute and convalescent COVID-19. PBMCs, B-cell-depleted T cells, or T cells provided the cDNA or gDNA that made up the material.

The germline V gene encodes CDR1 LNHDA and CDR2 SQIVND (reference sequence). The trim removed 7 bases at V and 12 bases at J, leaving 12 bases unmatched. The CDR3 runs to 13 residues. Data came from immunoSEQ multiplex PCR; TCRdb stores just in-frame clones and leaves some out. The sample records about 60,000 clones, 70% to 85% being singletons. The clonotype originates from a man aged 55 to 70 with acute or convalescent COVID-19. The rearrangement links TRBV19 to TRBJ2-1; 7 nucleotides match TRBD1. The specimen was peripheral blood. CDR3 sequence: CASTPTGFGLQFF. The CDR3 coding sequence is TGTGCCAGTACCCCGACAGGGTTTGGTTTGCAGTTCTTC.